The source of this T cell receptor beta chain is a study of blood T cell repertoires in COVID-19. Study summary: Samples representing acute and convalescent COVID-19 were sourced from the United States, Italy and Spain. From T cells, B-cell-depleted T cells, or PBMCs came the material, which was cDNA or gDNA.

Trimming removed 0 bases from V and 4 bases from J; junction bases left unmatched: 6. The germline V gene encodes CDR1 WSHSY and CDR2 SAAADI. The CDR3 covers 17 residues. The method was immunoSEQ multiplex PCR; TCRdb's version includes in-frame clones alone and lacks a portion of them. The sample includes 140,000 to 150,000 clones, approximately 91% of them seen just once. Specimen: peripheral blood. This clonotype was sampled from a man between 65 and 79 years old with acute or convalescent COVID-19. This sequence joins TRBV10-2 and TRBJ2-3, with TRBD1 identical over 11 bases. CDR3 region: CASSESRGQGAADTQYF. CDR3 nucleotide sequence: TGCGCCAGCAGTGAGTCGCGTGGACAGGGGGCAGCAGATACGCAGTATTTT.